These 31 T cell receptor beta chains were all obtained from the same sample, sequenced in a study of Ad26.COV2.S vaccination and SARS-CoV-2 variants. Treatment defined: approximately 18 received Ad26.COV2.S at low or high dose, single or two shots; several received placebo; per-sample allocation not given. Sampling took place 63 days after the first vaccine or placebo injection. Produced via immunoSEQ multiplex PCR; TCRdb's table is partial and in-frame only. The sample yields approximately 480,000 clones, around nine tenths seen once. The material sequenced was peripheral blood, taken in a trial of Ad26.COV2.S vaccine versus placebo. Receptors originate from a person aged 18-60 years who received the Ad26.COV2.S COVID-19 vaccine or a placebo.

The chain has TRBV15 and TRBJ1-4; D is possibly TRBD1 (5 bases). The CDR3 has 15 residues. Per germline, CDR1 LNHNV and CDR2 YYDKDF (reference sequence). V shed 1 base and J shed 4 bases, with 10 bases lying between them. For the CDR3, the DNA is TGTGCCACCAGCAGAGGTACAGGCCTTAATGAAAAACTGTTTTTT. Its translation: CATSRGTGLNEKLFF. Complete variable domain (other parts from reference TRBV15 and TRBJ1-4): DAMVIQNPRYQVTQFGKPVTLSCSQTLNHNVMYWYQQKSSQAPKLLFHYYDKDFNNEADTPDNFQSRRPNTSFCFLDIRSPGLGDTAMYLCATSRGTGLNEKLFFGSGTQLSVL.

As DNA, the CDR3 is TGTGCCTGGAGTGTACTCCCAGGGTCGGGTGGCTACACCTTC. This gives the protein CAWSVLPGSGGYTF. The V and J genes are TRBV30 and TRBJ1-2; D perhaps matches TRBD1 (5 bases). The V end lost 0 bases, the J end lost 7 bases, and 15 bases lay between the germline ends. The CDR3 runs to 14 residues. Per germline, CDR1 GTSNPN and CDR2 SVGIG (reference sequence).

This rearrangement joins TRBV29-1 to TRBJ2-3; the D is unclear. Germline V lookup: CDR1 SQVTM, CDR2 ANQGSEA. CDR3 length equals 13 residues. V lost 3 bases and J lost 7, with 14 bases in between. The CDR3 region has the DNA TGCAGCGTTGATAGGGTTTTTGGCCATACGCAGTATTTT. Its protein is CSVDRVFGHTQYF.

This clone showed up just a few times. V and J are TRBV6-2 or TRBV6-3 and TRBJ2-7; D is uncertain. V gave up 6 bases and J gave up 4 bases, with 10 bases separating them. The CDR3 is made up of 12 amino acids. Germline CDR1 and CDR2: MNHEY and SVGEGT. Here the CDR3 reads CASSRTNYEQYF. CDR3 DNA: TGTGCCAGCAGCAGGACCAATTACGAGCAGTACTTC.

The chain uses TRBV30 and TRBJ1-2; tentative D call: TRBD1 (5 bases). The CDR3 spans 17 residues. From germline, CDR1 is GTSNPN and CDR2 SVGIG (reference sequence). V was clipped by 1 base and J by 1 base, with 19 bases between them. The CDR3 bases are TGTGCCTGGAGTGGTTGGGGACCCACTGGATTTAACTATGGCTACACCTTC. Its protein product is CAWSGWGPTGFNYGYTF.

V and J are TRBV7-8 and TRBJ2-7; perhaps TRBD2 as D (6 bases). CDR1 SGHVS and CDR2 FQNEAQ come from the germline V gene. Trimming pared 5 bases from V and 4 bases from J, leaving 12 bases between. The CDR3 covers 13 residues. CDR3 in amino acids: CASSLSGGYEQYF. The CDR3, as DNA: TGTGCCAGCAGCCTATCTGGGGGGTACGAGCAGTACTTC.

The V and J genes are TRBV4-3 and TRBJ2-1, with 9 nucleotides matching TRBD1. This CDR3 comprises 15 residues. V lost 0 bases and J lost 6; bases outside the gene matches: 3. In germline, CDR1 is LGHNA, CDR2 YSLEER. The CDR3 DNA sequence: TGCGCCAGCAGCCAAGATGTGACAGGGGGCAATGAGCAGTTCTTC. Translated, it gives CASSQDVTGGNEQFF.

The V and J genes are TRBV5-1 and TRBJ1-6; no firm D call. The V gene lost 0 bases and the J gene lost 5 bases, with 9 bases spanning the gap. CDR3 size: 15 residues. From germline, CDR1 is SGHRS and CDR2 YFSETQ. The CDR3 region is CASSLVGPNNSPLHF. Written as DNA, the CDR3 is TGCGCCAGCAGCTTGGTAGGGCCCAATAATTCACCCCTCCACTTT.

This chain links TRBV23-1 with TRBJ1-5, with TRBD1 matching 7 bases. TRBV23-1 is sorted into the ORF group, with uncertain function. This CDR3 spans 16 amino acids. V was clipped by 0 bases and J by 9 bases; unmatched bases: 11. CDR3 coding DNA: TGCGCCAGCAGTCAATCGCACAGGGGCCGCGGAAGGCCCCAGCATTTT. It specifies CASSQSHRGRGRPQHF.

This chain uses TRBV3-1 (or the pseudogene TRBV3-2) with TRBJ2-3, with 9 bases aligning to TRBD2. The CDR3 has 16 amino acids. Germline values: CDR1 LGHDT, CDR2 YNNKEL (reference sequence). Trimming took 10 bases from V and 0 from J; bases not matched to a gene: 11. The CDR3, as DNA: TGTGCCACCACTCAGACTAGCGGTGGAAGCACAGATACGCAGTATTTT. This encodes CATTQTSGGSTDTQYF.

This clone was seen only once. This rearrangement joins TRBV5-1 to TRBJ1-2, with unresolved D. CDR1 is SGHRS and CDR2 is YFSETQ in the germline V gene. Between the trimmed V and J ends, which lost 5 bases and 4 bases, there was a span of 12 bases. The CDR3 totals 13 residues. CDR3 region: CASRYEATYGYTF. CDR3 DNA sequence: TGCGCCAGCAGATATGAGGCTACCTATGGCTACACCTTC.

V gene TRBV19 combines with J gene TRBJ2-2; TRBD2 matches 11 bases. CDR3 length: 16 amino acids. Germline CDR1 reads LNHDA; CDR2 reads SQIVND (reference sequence). With 6 bases clipped from V and 3 bases from J, the junction kept 6 bases outside the gene matches. The CDR3 sequence: CASRVAGGVDTGELFF. The CDR3 nucleotides are TGTGCCAGTAGGGTAGCGGGAGGGGTAGACACCGGGGAGCTGTTTTTT.

V gene TRBV28 combines with J gene TRBJ1-5, with D uncertain. Trimming left V 10 bases short and J 4 bases short, with 14 bases between. The CDR3 length is 13 residues. The germline V gene encodes CDR1 MDHEN and CDR2 SYDVKM. For the CDR3, the DNA is TGTGCCAACTACCCCCAGAGAAATCAGCCCCAGCATTTT. Translation: CANYPQRNQPQHF.

This clone appeared a single time. This chain connects TRBV12-3 or TRBV12-4 to TRBJ1-2; a possible D gene is TRBD1 (6 bases). This CDR3 is built from 13 residues. V was clipped by 6 bases and J by 4 bases, with 12 bases between them. For the CDR3, the DNA is TGTGCCAGCAGCCGGGACACGACCTATGGCTACACCTTC. It yields the protein CASSRDTTYGYTF.

The chain employs TRBV9 and TRBJ1-4, with TRBD1 matching over 9 bases. Germline assignment: CDR1 SGDLS and CDR2 YYNGEE. This CDR3 has 14 residues. The V segment lost 5 bases and the J segment 5 bases; nucleotides outside the gene matches: 4. The CDR3 sequence is CASSLGTGNEKLFF. The CDR3, as DNA: TGTGCCAGCAGTCTCGGGACAGGGAATGAAAAACTGTTTTTT.

This rearrangement joins TRBV3-1 (or the pseudogene TRBV3-2) to TRBJ2-7, with D possibly called TRBD1 or TRBD2 (5 bases each). Germline values: CDR1 LGHDT, CDR2 YNNKEL (reference sequence). Trimming took off 4 bases at V and 1 base at J, with 11 bases between the two ends. The CDR3 consists of 14 residues. The CDR3 loop reads CASSPGKGSYEQYF. CDR3 in DNA: TGTGCCAGCAGCCCCGGGAAGGGGTCCTACGAGCAGTACTTC.

The rearrangement uses TRBV7-2 and TRBJ2-5; the D is unclear. CDR3 length: 14 residues. V lost 3 bases and J 2 bases, leaving 10 bases between the germline ends. Germline V gene lookup returns CDR1 SGHTA and CDR2 FQGNSA. The CDR3 sequence: CASSFVQRQETQYF. CDR3 sequence (DNA): TGTGCCAGCAGCTTCGTGCAACGACAAGAGACCCAGTACTTC.

This chain joins TRBV7-9 and TRBJ1-5; 8 bases are a match to TRBD1. Trimming removed 3 bases from V and 11 bases from J; junction bases left unmatched: 9. The CDR3 sequence is 14 residues long. Germline-derived CDR1 and CDR2 are SEHNR and FQNEAQ (reference sequence). CDR3 in DNA: TGTGCCAGCAGCTTCACCGGACAGGGTTCAGCCCAGCATTTT. Protein product: CASSFTGQGSAQHF.

V usage is TRBV6-5 and J usage is TRBJ1-3; D call uncertain. This CDR3 comprises 10 residues. V was shortened by 7 bases and J by 5 bases, with 3 bases between the two germline ends. Per the germline V gene, CDR1 is MNHEY and CDR2 is SVGAGI. The CDR3 DNA follows: TGTGCCAGCAAAAGAAACACCATATATTTT. Its protein product is CASKRNTIYF.

The rearrangement links TRBV7-8 to TRBJ2-2, with 8 bases matching TRBD2. The CDR3 loop spans 16 amino acids. Germline CDR1 and CDR2: SGHVS and FQNEAQ. V dropped 1 base and J dropped 8; count of bases not matched to a gene: 9. CDR3 amino acids: CASSLVAGAGVGELFF. DNA for the CDR3: TGTGCCAGCAGCTTAGTCGCTGGAGCGGGAGTTGGGGAGCTGTTTTTT.

The rearrangement links TRBV28 to TRBJ1-1; D is undetermined. This CDR3 region has 11 residues. From germline, CDR1 is MDHEN and CDR2 SYDVKM. The V and J ends lost 6 bases and 11 bases respectively, with 13 bases between them. The CDR3 nucleotides are TGTGCCAGCAGATCCGGGCAGCCGGCTTTCTTT. Translation: CASRSGQPAFF.

The gene calls are TRBV2 and TRBJ2-4, with TRBD2 as a possible D gene (6 bases). There are 15 residues in the CDR3. The germline CDR1 and CDR2 sequences are SNHLY and FYNNEI. V was pared by 1 base and J by 4 bases, with 11 bases between. The CDR3 nucleotides are TGTGCCAGCAGTGAAGAGCGGGCGGGAAAAAACATTCAGTACTTC. Translation gives CASSEERAGKNIQYF.

The chain has TRBV30 and TRBJ2-5; D is unclear. This CDR3 has 11 amino acids. The germline gives CDR1 GTSNPN, CDR2 SVGIG (reference sequence). The V gene lost 3 bases and the J gene lost 9 bases, with 11 bases spanning the gap. The CDR3 sequence is CAWSLLRSQYF. The CDR3 DNA reads TGTGCCTGGAGCCTCCTCAGGTCCCAGTACTTC.

The chain joins TRBV28 to TRBJ2-7; either TRBD1 or TRBD2 may fit D (5 bases each). The length of the CDR3 is 13 residues. V was trimmed by 3 bases and J by 7 bases, leaving 13 bases between them. Germline V gene sequence: CDR1 MDHEN, CDR2 SYDVKM. The CDR3 DNA follows: TGTGCCAGCAGTTTTCGGGGCCCGGGGGAGCAGTACTTC. Its protein is CASSFRGPGEQYF.

V gene TRBV28 combines with J gene TRBJ1-2; tentative D call: TRBD1 (6 bases). Germline V gives CDR1 MDHEN, CDR2 SYDVKM. The CDR3 spans 11 residues. The germline V and J ends were trimmed by 10 bases and 4 bases, with 10 bases remaining between them. The CDR3 DNA reads TGTGCCAACCAGGGGCCCTATGGCTACACCTTC. Translated: CANQGPYGYTF.

The chain couples TRBV11-2 to TRBJ1-2; D is perhaps TRBD1 (5 bases). The CDR3 extends over 14 amino acids. V was cut by 1 base and J by 4 bases, with 10 bases left in between. CDR1 is SGHAT, CDR2 FQNNGV, per germline. The CDR3: CASSLGGGSYGYTF. The CDR3 DNA follows: TGTGCCAGCAGCTTAGGGGGCGGGTCCTATGGCTACACCTTC.

The CDR3 region is CASSPPLAGDGGELFF. The CDR3 bases are TGCGCCAGCAGCCCGCCCCTAGCGGGAGACGGCGGGGAGCTGTTTTTT. The chain has TRBV5-1 and TRBJ2-2; 10 nucleotides align to TRBD2. After removal of 4 bases from V and 7 bases from J, the junction contained 10 bases not matched to a gene. This CDR3 contains 16 residues. CDR1 and CDR2 (germline): SGHRS, YFSETQ.

The rearrangement joins TRBV4-3 to TRBJ1-6; tentatively, D is TRBD1 (5 bases). This CDR3 contains 14 residues. The V and J ends lost 1 base and 10 bases respectively, with 11 bases between them. Germline lookup yields CDR1 LGHNA and CDR2 YSLEER. The CDR3 protein is CASSQVGRGSPLHF. CDR3 bases: TGCGCCAGCAGCCAAGTTGGGAGGGGATCACCCCTCCACTTT.

With respect to this clone: At the DNA level, this CDR3 is encoded by other sequences in the same sample as well. The chain employs TRBV6-5 and TRBJ1-2, with TRBD1 matching over 7 bases. This CDR3 contains 13 residues. CDR1 and CDR2 (germline): MNHEY, SVGAGI. The V and J ends lost 2 bases and 3 bases, in that order; junction bases with no gene match: 0. The CDR3 DNA reads TGTGCCAGCAGTTACGACAGGGACTATGGCTACACCTTC. This translates into CASSYDRDYGYTF.

The chain employs TRBV10-3 and TRBJ2-7; D is unresolved. Trimming pared 3 bases from V and 3 bases from J, leaving 15 bases between. Looked up from germline, CDR1 is ENHRY and CDR2 is SYGVKD. The CDR3 is made up of 15 amino acids. This chain's CDR3 is CAISDMTRGDYEQYF. The CDR3, as DNA: TGTGCCATCAGTGATATGACCCGTGGGGACTACGAGCAGTACTTC.

About this clone: Likely a read error: the CDR3 ends without its conserved phenylalanine or tryptophan. No DNA is shown, since the ends of the CDR3 on it are uncertain; the CDR3 is the one TCRdb lists. CDR3 region: CASSLVTGDPPVI. The chain has TRBV7-2 and TRBJ1-3. The V gene's germline CDR1 is SGHTA and CDR2 FQGNSA. The CDR3 is made up of 13 amino acids, end residues included.